These T cell receptor beta chains were read from a single sample in a study of blood T cell repertoires in COVID-19. TCRdb's table, derived via immunoSEQ multiplex PCR, lists solely in-frame clones and lacks some. This sample has 100,000 to 130,000 clones; 89% occur once, and the top ten carry under 5.5%. The sample consisted of peripheral blood. All receptors derive from a middle-aged man with active or convalescent COVID-19. CDR3s include the opening cysteine and the closing phenylalanine or tryptophan. Fields, in order: J gene, clone size, D gene, V gene, CDR3 protein, CDR3 DNA. D genes are given only for firm matches. Expanded clones get a size class; other rows say once, few or many, or leave the size out.

J gene: TRBJ1-3; clone size: -; D gene: -; V gene: TRBV5-1; CDR3 protein: CASSSNPPQGQIGNTIYF; CDR3 DNA: TGCGCCAGCAGCTCCAACCCCCCACAGGGCCAAATAGGAAACACCATATATTTT
J gene: TRBJ1-2; clone size: -; D gene: -; V gene: TRBV7-2; CDR3 protein: CASSLGSGVGYGYTF; CDR3 DNA: TGTGCCAGCAGCTTAGGTTCGGGGGTCGGCTATGGCTACACCTTC
J gene: TRBJ1-2; clone size: -; D gene: TRBD1; V gene: TRBV29-1; CDR3 protein: CSVEQGAGYTF; CDR3 DNA: TGCAGCGTTGAACAGGGGGCTGGCTACACCTTC
J gene: TRBJ1-2; clone size: -; D gene: TRBD1; V gene: TRBV18; CDR3 protein: CASSASGTGGYGYTF; CDR3 DNA: TGTGCCAGCTCAGCTTCCGGGACAGGGGGCTATGGCTACACCTTC
J gene: TRBJ2-1; clone size: -; D gene: TRBD2; V gene: TRBV9; CDR3 protein: CASSVVPAGGGGEQFF; CDR3 DNA: TGTGCCAGCAGCGTAGTCCCAGCGGGAGGCGGGGGTGAGCAGTTCTTC
J gene: TRBJ2-1; clone size: -; D gene: -; V gene: TRBV4-1; CDR3 protein: CASSQEEVSGFYNEQFF; CDR3 DNA: TGCGCCAGCAGCCAAGAAGAGGTAAGCGGGTTCTACAATGAGCAGTTCTTC
J gene: TRBJ2-7; clone size: -; D gene: TRBD1; V gene: TRBV20-1; CDR3 protein: CSAYRGEQYF; CDR3 DNA: TGCAGTGCTTACAGGGGCGAGCAGTACTTC
J gene: TRBJ1-1; clone size: -; D gene: TRBD1; V gene: TRBV28; CDR3 protein: CASSFSDRVFDEAFF; CDR3 DNA: TGTGCCAGCAGTTTCTCGGACAGGGTGTTCGATGAAGCTTTCTTT
J gene: TRBJ2-1; clone size: -; D gene: -; V gene: TRBV10-3; CDR3 protein: CAISGTEDNEQFF; CDR3 DNA: TGTGCCATCAGTGGGACAGAAGACAATGAGCAGTTCTTC
J gene: TRBJ1-1; clone size: -; D gene: -; V gene: TRBV28; CDR3 protein: CASSLRGTEAFF; CDR3 DNA: TGTGCCAGCAGTTTAAGGGGGACTGAAGCTTTCTTT
J gene: TRBJ1-1; clone size: -; D gene: -; V gene: TRBV7-9; CDR3 protein: CASSLPGGGGTEAFF; CDR3 DNA: TGTGCCAGCAGCTTACCGGGGGGCGGAGGCACTGAAGCTTTCTTT
J gene: TRBJ1-2; clone size: -; D gene: -; V gene: TRBV3-1/TRBV3-2; CDR3 protein: CASSQPRGVDYGYTF; CDR3 DNA: TGTGCCAGCAGCCAACCCAGGGGAGTCGACTATGGCTACACCTTC
J gene: TRBJ2-1; clone size: -; D gene: TRBD1; V gene: TRBV7-3; CDR3 protein: CASSLEGRDRGHVEQFF; CDR3 DNA: TGTGCCAGCAGCTTAGAGGGCCGGGACAGGGGGCATGTGGAGCAGTTCTTC
J gene: TRBJ2-5; clone size: -; D gene: TRBD2; V gene: TRBV7-2; CDR3 protein: CASSLGLTSGETQYF; CDR3 DNA: TGTGCCAGCAGCTTAGGCCTCACTAGCGGAGAGACCCAGTACTTC
J gene: TRBJ1-6; clone size: -; D gene: TRBD1; V gene: TRBV28; CDR3 protein: CASSRRQGYNSPLHF; CDR3 DNA: TGTGCCAGCAGTAGGAGACAGGGGTATAATTCACCCCTCCACTTT
J gene: TRBJ2-7; clone size: once; D gene: -; V gene: TRBV21-1; CDR3 protein: CASTLLIGYSPYEQYF; CDR3 DNA: TGTGCCAGCACCCTTCTTATAGGTTACAGTCCCTACGAGCAGTACTTC
J gene: TRBJ2-1; clone size: -; D gene: -; V gene: TRBV14; CDR3 protein: CASREAGGSYNEQFF; CDR3 DNA: TGTGCCAGCCGCGAGGCGGGCGGTTCCTACAATGAGCAGTTCTTC
J gene: TRBJ2-7; clone size: -; D gene: TRBD2; V gene: TRBV6-6; CDR3 protein: CASSLAGGTYEQYF; CDR3 DNA: TGTGCCAGCAGCCTAGCGGGAGGCACCTACGAGCAGTACTTC
J gene: TRBJ1-1; clone size: -; D gene: -; V gene: TRBV18; CDR3 protein: CASSLQGGDTEAFF; CDR3 DNA: TGTGCCAGCTCGCTACAGGGAGGGGACACTGAAGCTTTCTTT
J gene: TRBJ1-2; clone size: -; D gene: -; V gene: TRBV6-6; CDR3 protein: CASRGTLYGYTF; CDR3 DNA: TGTGCCAGCAGGGGGACACTCTATGGCTACACCTTC
J gene: TRBJ2-7; clone size: -; D gene: TRBD2; V gene: TRBV9; CDR3 protein: CASSVGGWGGEQYF; CDR3 DNA: TGTGCCAGCAGCGTAGGAGGTTGGGGGGGCGAGCAGTACTTC
J gene: TRBJ2-7; clone size: -; D gene: TRBD2; V gene: TRBV5-1; CDR3 protein: CASSLHPSGSVGMYEQYF; CDR3 DNA: TGCGCCAGCAGCTTGCACCCTAGCGGGAGTGTGGGTATGTACGAGCAGTACTTC
J gene: TRBJ2-1; clone size: -; D gene: -; V gene: TRBV13; CDR3 protein: CASSILSVARVVSYNEQFF; CDR3 DNA: TGTGCCAGCAGCATTCTAAGCGTAGCGCGGGTTGTGTCCTACAATGAGCAGTTCTTC
J gene: TRBJ2-1; clone size: -; D gene: TRBD2; V gene: TRBV5-1; CDR3 protein: CASSPLAGDGGEQFF; CDR3 DNA: TGCGCCAGCAGCCCTCTAGCGGGAGATGGTGGTGAGCAGTTCTTC
J gene: TRBJ2-3; clone size: -; D gene: TRBD2; V gene: TRBV7-3; CDR3 protein: CASSLGSSGRWDTQYF; CDR3 DNA: TGTGCCAGCAGCTTAGGGTCTAGCGGGAGATGGGATACGCAGTATTTT
J gene: TRBJ2-7; clone size: -; D gene: -; V gene: TRBV18; CDR3 protein: CASSAGKNYEQYF; CDR3 DNA: TGTGCCAGCTCGGCCGGGAAAAACTACGAGCAGTACTTC
J gene: TRBJ2-3; clone size: -; D gene: -; V gene: TRBV11-3; CDR3 protein: CASSSRGTSGDTQYF; CDR3 DNA: TGTGCCAGCAGCTCACGGGGGACCAGCGGAGATACGCAGTATTTT
J gene: TRBJ1-2; clone size: -; D gene: TRBD1; V gene: TRBV5-4; CDR3 protein: CASSLGGQGQINYGYTF; CDR3 DNA: TGTGCCAGCAGCTTGGGGGGACAGGGCCAAATTAACTATGGCTACACCTTC
J gene: TRBJ2-5; clone size: -; D gene: TRBD2; V gene: TRBV7-2; CDR3 protein: CASSRWGEGRETQYF; CDR3 DNA: TGTGCCAGCAGCCGGTGGGGGGAGGGCCGTGAGACCCAGTACTTC
J gene: TRBJ2-7; clone size: -; D gene: TRBD1; V gene: TRBV6-1; CDR3 protein: CASSEAGAQGYSEQYF; CDR3 DNA: TGTGCCAGCAGTGAAGCGGGCGCACAGGGGTATAGCGAGCAGTACTTC
J gene: TRBJ1-1; clone size: -; D gene: -; V gene: TRBV6-5; CDR3 protein: CASSSRQDNTEAFF; CDR3 DNA: TGTGCCAGCAGTTCCAGACAGGACAACACTGAAGCTTTCTTT
J gene: TRBJ2-2; clone size: -; D gene: -; V gene: TRBV10-3; CDR3 protein: CAIAWTDTGELFF; CDR3 DNA: TGTGCCATCGCATGGACAGACACCGGGGAGCTGTTTTTT
J gene: TRBJ2-7; clone size: -; D gene: TRBD1; V gene: TRBV28; CDR3 protein: CASSSYWGGQGAYEQYF; CDR3 DNA: TGTGCCAGCAGTAGTTACTGGGGGGGACAGGGGGCCTACGAGCAGTACTTC
J gene: TRBJ1-3; clone size: -; D gene: TRBD1; V gene: TRBV28; CDR3 protein: CASMTGSGNTIYF; CDR3 DNA: TGTGCCAGCATGACAGGGAGCGGAAACACCATATATTTT
J gene: TRBJ2-3; clone size: -; D gene: -; V gene: TRBV28; CDR3 protein: CASSWVETDTQYF; CDR3 DNA: TGTGCCAGCAGTTGGGTGGAGACAGATACGCAGTATTTT
J gene: TRBJ1-2; clone size: -; D gene: -; V gene: TRBV7-2; CDR3 protein: CASSLVFGGGNYGYTF; CDR3 DNA: TGTGCCAGCAGCTTAGTCTTTGGTGGGGGGAACTATGGCTACACCTTC
J gene: TRBJ1-2; clone size: -; D gene: TRBD1; V gene: TRBV18; CDR3 protein: CASSTPGQGGYTF; CDR3 DNA: TGTGCCAGCTCAACTCCGGGACAGGGAGGCTACACCTTC
J gene: TRBJ2-7; clone size: -; D gene: TRBD2; V gene: TRBV2; CDR3 protein: CASSAGGGRSHEQYF; CDR3 DNA: TGTGCCAGCAGTGCGGGAGGCGGGAGATCCCACGAGCAGTACTTC
J gene: TRBJ1-6; clone size: -; D gene: TRBD1; V gene: TRBV15; CDR3 protein: CATSRTGKSPLHF; CDR3 DNA: TGTGCCACCAGCCGGACAGGGAAATCACCCCTCCACTTT
J gene: TRBJ2-7; clone size: -; D gene: -; V gene: TRBV28; CDR3 protein: CASSYGSSREQYF; CDR3 DNA: TGTGCCAGCAGTTATGGCAGTTCTAGGGAGCAGTACTTC
J gene: TRBJ1-2; clone size: -; D gene: -; V gene: TRBV30; CDR3 protein: CAWSLQVGGYTF; CDR3 DNA: TGTGCCTGGAGTTTACAGGTTGGTGGCTACACCTTC
J gene: TRBJ2-4; clone size: once; D gene: -; V gene: TRBV7-2; CDR3 protein: CASSPQGLLTSKNIQYF; CDR3 DNA: TGTGCCAGCAGCCCTCAGGGACTCCTCACCTCCAAAAACATTCAGTACTTC
J gene: TRBJ1-5; clone size: -; D gene: -; V gene: TRBV28; CDR3 protein: CASSFIPQPQHF; CDR3 DNA: TGTGCCAGCAGTTTTATTCCCCAGCCCCAGCATTTT
J gene: TRBJ1-5; clone size: few; D gene: -; V gene: TRBV29-1; CDR3 protein: CSVSGKAHQPQHF; CDR3 DNA: TGCAGCGTTTCAGGGAAGGCACATCAGCCCCAGCATTTT
J gene: TRBJ1-2; clone size: -; D gene: TRBD1; V gene: TRBV3-1/TRBV3-2; CDR3 protein: CASSPRGTELYNYGYTF; CDR3 DNA: TGTGCCAGCAGCCCCCGGGGGACAGAGCTATATAACTATGGCTACACCTTC
J gene: TRBJ2-1; clone size: -; D gene: TRBD2; V gene: TRBV4-3; CDR3 protein: CASSQDQTSGLSRFEQFF; CDR3 DNA: TGCGCCAGCAGCCAAGATCAGACTAGCGGGCTCTCCCGGTTCGAGCAGTTCTTC
J gene: TRBJ2-6; clone size: -; D gene: -; V gene: TRBV3-1/TRBV3-2; CDR3 protein: CASSQDPFRFYHLPSGANVLTF; CDR3 DNA: TGTGCCAGCAGCCAAGACCCCTTCCGGTTCTATCACCTGCCCTCTGGGGCCAACGTCCTGACTTTC
J gene: TRBJ1-1; clone size: once; D gene: -; V gene: TRBV28; CDR3 protein: CASSWQMNTEAFF; CDR3 DNA: TGTGCCAGCAGTTGGCAGATGAACACTGAAGCTTTCTTT
J gene: TRBJ2-1; clone size: -; D gene: TRBD1; V gene: TRBV10-3; CDR3 protein: CAISEPGQGKTYNEQFF; CDR3 DNA: TGTGCCATCAGTGAGCCGGGACAGGGGAAAACCTACAATGAGCAGTTCTTC
J gene: TRBJ1-6; clone size: -; D gene: -; V gene: TRBV10-3; CDR3 protein: CAISDSLGSGSDSPLHF; CDR3 DNA: TGTGCCATCAGTGATTCTCTCGGTTCGGGATCGGATTCACCCCTCCACTTT
J gene: TRBJ2-7; clone size: -; D gene: TRBD2; V gene: TRBV28; CDR3 protein: CASRQTTGTSVYEQYF; CDR3 DNA: TGTGCCAGCAGACAGACTACCGGGACTAGCGTCTACGAGCAGTACTTC
J gene: TRBJ2-1; clone size: -; D gene: -; V gene: TRBV4-2; CDR3 protein: CASSQGRSPSSGDEQFF; CDR3 DNA: TGTGCCAGCAGCCAAGGAAGATCACCCTCTTCGGGGGATGAGCAGTTCTTC
J gene: TRBJ2-7; clone size: -; D gene: TRBD1; V gene: TRBV5-6; CDR3 protein: CASSWGQGSYEQYF; CDR3 DNA: TGTGCCAGCAGCTGGGGACAGGGCTCCTACGAGCAGTACTTC
J gene: TRBJ2-2; clone size: -; D gene: -; V gene: TRBV6-5; CDR3 protein: CASRRDRLNTGELFF; CDR3 DNA: TGTGCCAGCAGGCGGGACCGACTGAACACCGGGGAGCTGTTTTTT